This paragraph reports one TCR beta chain. In its sample, this clone was seen a few times. Its specific antigen is unknown. No clone much larger than this one lies a single base away; base qualities are absent. This record comes from a study of beta chain features in type 1 diabetes listed by TCRdb under 2018. For context, the study as a whole: Mean age, gender distribution, total cell number and subset yield did not differ between patients and healthy donors. A total of just under 110,000,000 sorted cells were examined across all samples, and RNA yield correlated strongly with the number of cells per subset. In the study, recently diagnosed type 1 diabetes patients and matched healthy donors were compared on the TCRB repertoires of their sorted circulating CD4+ T cell subsets. Regulatory and stem cell-like memory subsets were isolated from only 8 patients and roughly eight healthy donors, whereas naive and central memory subsets came from all 30 or so donors.

The High Capacity cDNA Reverse Transcription Kit was used to reverse transcribe all of the isolated RNA, meaning that expressed TCRB transcripts were what got sequenced. Deep immunoSEQ sequencing was applied to naive, central memory and regulatory T cell samples, giving an average of about 3.4 million total reads per sample. Sorted cells were lysed in RLT buffer and RNA was extracted with DNase-treated RNeasy Micro or Mini kits, depending on cell number. Each cell subset was processed on its own to prevent cross-contamination, while patient and healthy donor samples were processed together. The immunoSEQ multiplex PCR was used to amplify TCRB sequences from cDNA, yielding 87-bp fragments that span the CDR3 region. The amplicons were sequenced using the Illumina HiSeq platform. From the authors' description of their analysis: Synthetic template baselines were used to correct PCR bias computationally, reads within Hamming distance 2 were collapsed, and singletons that could not be merged were discarded. Reads were aligned against IMGT to assign V, D and J genes, CDR3 length and insertions or deletions at six rearrangement sites. Clonotype counts were normalized to sorted cell number within each subset before computing true diversity and Gini coefficients with the tcR R package. The overlap coefficient, calculated on TCRB nucleotide sequences, was used to quantify repertoire sharing. Out-of-frame TCRB sequences from naive cells were analyzed as a proxy for the pre-selection repertoire. TCRdb's version of the immuneACCESS table is confined to in-frame rearrangements and falls short of the full clone set. An unresolved V gene accounts for under half of the shortfall where checked; the remainder is of unknown origin. V, J and clone size derive from that table, while D and trimming were established from the DNA sequence. Recorded for this sample are hundreds of thousands of clones; 15% to 18% of them occurred a single time. Of the sample, around 0.1% is held by the ten largest clones.

Its CDR3 holds 13 amino acids, cysteine through phenylalanine. CDR3 DNA only is kept here, 39 bases in frame from base 1. CDR1 is given as MGHRA and CDR2 as YSYEKL, both from the germline V gene. V is reduced by 1 base and J by 5 bases, leaving a spacing of 8 bases between them. On the study overall, not on this receptor specifically: PCR might favor shorter templates, but patient and control samples were amplified and corrected together, so any skew would affect both groups equally. Sequencing cDNA rather than genomic DNA could over-represent highly expressing activated cells, although activation and CD3 levels did not differ between groups. Naive, central memory and regulatory TCRB repertoires appeared to be more similar among patients than among healthy donors. Because the HLA sub-analyses included only small numbers of individuals, any influence of HLA type on TCRB rearrangement was left unresolved. A moderate but significant shortening of TCRB CDR3 length was observed in type 1 diabetes patients in all four CD4+ subsets. At VDJ recombination sites, patients with type 1 diabetes made fewer insertions and deleted more nucleotides, a pattern implying thymic rearrangement abnormalities.

Each donor gave one peripheral blood draw, averaging approximately 120 mL, which was collected into heparinised tubes. A BD FACSAria II and a panel including CD45RO, CCR7, CD25, CD127, CD95 and CD27 were used to sort naive, central memory, regulatory and stem cell-like memory CD4+ T cells. A purity above 95% was achieved for all sorted populations. PBMCs were isolated right away by Lymphoprep density gradient centrifugation and were stained directly, without culture. So that batch effects would be minimized, each experiment stained and sorted samples in pairs, pairing one healthy donor with one patient.

Sequenced sample: naive CD4+ T cells from blood. Reading the label with the study, this specimen's cell subset or site is: true naive CD4+ T cells. The V and J segments used are TRBV4-1 and TRBJ2-5; the D segment cannot be called with confidence. The receptor was derived from a man aged 18 to 30 in good health. The DNA sequence is TGCGCCAGCAGCCAAGTCACAGTGGAGACCCAGTACTTC. Translated, this is CASSQVTVETQYF.